The 20 T cell receptor beta chains reported below all come from one sample, sequenced in a study of blood T cell repertoires in COVID-19. Profiling relied on immunoSEQ multiplex PCR, and the TCRdb table lists in-frame clones only, not all of them. The sample lists tens of thousands of clones, roughly 89% occurring once. Sequenced: peripheral blood. All receptors derive from a human donor in a cohort sampled during active COVID-19.

The chain has TRBV7-5 and TRBJ1-4; the table's D call of TRBD1 was not tested on the DNA. TRBV7-5 is an annotated pseudogene. The CDR3 covers 18 residues. Written as DNA, the CDR3 is TGTGCCAGAAGCTTATTGGTACGGACAGGGGGCTGGGGGGAAAAACTGTTTTTT. Amino acids: CARSLLVRTGGWGEKLFF.

This clone was recorded only once. V usage is TRBV4-3 and J usage is TRBJ1-4; 7 nucleotides align to TRBD1. The CDR3 spans 16 residues. Trimming at V came to 1 base and at J to 5 bases, leaving 7 bases not matched to a gene. Per germline, CDR1 LGHNA and CDR2 YSLEER. CDR3 sequence: CASSQGRLQGNEKLFF. As DNA, the CDR3 is TGCGCCAGCAGCCAAGGACGACTACAGGGGAATGAAAAACTGTTTTTT.

This clone was picked up a small number of times. The chain carries TRBV28 and TRBJ2-7; a weak D match, TRBD2 (5 bases). CDR3 size: 15 residues. Germline loops: CDR1 MDHEN, CDR2 SYDVKM. V was pared by 7 bases and J by 1 base, with 17 bases between. Here the CDR3 DNA reads TGTGCCAGCACCCTACGGACTGGGGTGTCCTACGAGCAGTACTTC. It codes for CASTLRTGVSYEQYF.

The rearrangement links TRBV6-5 to TRBJ2-5; no definite D call. The ends were cut back, 0 bases at V and 5 bases at J, with 10 bases in the middle. Germline CDR1 and CDR2: MNHEY and SVGAGI. The CDR3 is 14 residues long. The CDR3 loop reads CASSYSGPRETQYF. CDR3 nucleotide sequence: TGTGCCAGCAGTTACTCCGGTCCTAGGGAGACCCAGTACTTC.

V and J are TRBV30 and TRBJ2-7; TRBD1 matches at 8 bases. The CDR3 spans 17 residues. From germline, CDR1 is GTSNPN and CDR2 SVGIG (reference sequence). V trimming: 2 bases; J trimming: 2 bases; junction bases outside the gene matches: 14. CDR3 nucleotide sequence: TGTGCCTGGAGTTACAGGGGGTCAGTAAGGAAGACCTACGAGCAGTACTTC. Encoded protein: CAWSYRGSVRKTYEQYF.

This chain links TRBV19 with TRBJ2-7, with 11 bases aligning to TRBD1. The CDR3 sequence is 15 residues long. Trimming removed 6 bases from V and 2 bases from J; junction bases left unmatched: 6. From germline, CDR1 is LNHDA and CDR2 SQIVND (reference sequence). The CDR3: CASSSGTGGPYEQYF. CDR3 DNA sequence: TGTGCCAGTAGCTCCGGGACAGGGGGTCCCTACGAGCAGTACTTC.

With respect to this clone: The identical CDR3 is also encoded by other nucleotide sequences in the sample. The chain carries TRBV5-6 and TRBJ1-2, with D unclear. Deletions cut 0 bases from V and 5 bases from J, with 8 bases between. CDR1 is SGHDT and CDR2 is YYEEEE in the germline V gene. This CDR3 comprises 13 residues. CDR3: CASSLGGNYGYTF. The CDR3 DNA reads as TGTGCCAGCAGCTTGGGCGGAAATTATGGCTACACCTTC.

The chain employs TRBV5-1 and TRBJ2-7, with 9 bases lining up with TRBD2. The germline V gene encodes CDR1 SGHRS and CDR2 YFSETQ. This CDR3 contains 16 residues. The V and J ends lost 5 bases and 1 base, in that order; junction bases with no gene match: 10. CDR3 bases: TGCGCCAGCAGTTACACGACTAGCGGAGTATCCTACGAGCAGTACTTC. This translates into CASSYTTSGVSYEQYF.

This chain joins TRBV4-2 and TRBJ2-5; 14 nucleotides agree with TRBD2. This CDR3 contains 17 residues. Losses at the gene ends were 2 bases for V and 4 bases for J; bases not matched to a gene: 6. Germline CDR1 LGHNA, CDR2 YNFKEQ. The chain's CDR3 is CASSQYATSGGGETQYF. In DNA, the CDR3 is TGTGCCAGCAGCCAATATGCGACTAGCGGGGGGGGAGAGACCCAGTACTTC.

DNA of the CDR3: TGTGCCAGCAGCCCCCGGGGGGCGGAAGATACGCAGTATTTT. Protein sequence: CASSPRGAEDTQYF. The genes are TRBV11-1 and TRBJ2-3, with TRBD2 as a possible D gene (7 bases). V was pared by 5 bases and J by 5 bases, with 14 bases between. Germline V lookup: CDR1 SGHAT, CDR2 FQDESV (reference sequence). The CDR3 extends over 14 amino acids.

V and J are TRBV14 and TRBJ1-2; 7 nucleotides align to TRBD1. CDR1 SGHDN and CDR2 FVKESK come from the germline V gene. V lost 1 base, J lost 5 bases, and 1 base stayed unmatched. The CDR3 has 13 amino acids. The CDR3 reads CASSQGQGYGYTF. CDR3 DNA: TGTGCCAGCAGCCAAGGACAGGGTTATGGCTACACCTTC. Looking up the rest from reference TRBV14 and TRBJ1-2 gives the full variable domain: EAGVTQFPSHSVIEKGQTVTLRCDPISGHDNLYWYRRVMGKEIKFLLHFVKESKQDESGMPNNRFLAERTGGTYSTLKVQPAELEDSGVYFCASSQGQGYGYTFGSGTRLTVV.

V and J are TRBV24-1 and TRBJ2-5; perhaps TRBD1 as D (5 bases). Trimming took 0 bases from V and 5 from J, leaving 18 bases between them. Per the germline V gene, CDR1 is KGHDR and CDR2 is SFDVKD. This CDR3 region has 17 residues. CDR3 bases: TGTGCCACCAGTGATTTGATATACAGGACGCGATTGGAGACCCAGTACTTC. This codes for CATSDLIYRTRLETQYF.

The V call is TRBV3-1 (or the pseudogene TRBV3-2), the J call TRBJ1-2; TRBD1 is a possible D gene (5 bases). This CDR3 spans 14 amino acids. Germline CDR1 reads LGHDT; CDR2 reads YNNKEL (reference sequence). V was cut by 2 bases and J by 2 bases, with 9 bases left in between. The chain's CDR3 is CASSQMAGNYGYTF. In DNA form, the CDR3 reads TGTGCCAGCAGCCAAATGGCAGGGAACTATGGCTACACCTTC.

The V gene is TRBV14, the J gene TRBJ2-1, with a tentative D call TRBD2 (9 bases). The CDR3 has 23 residues. Germline V gene sequence: CDR1 SGHDN, CDR2 FVKESK. Trimming pared 2 bases from V and 3 bases from J, leaving 35 bases between. CDR3 coding DNA: TGTGCCAGCAGCCAACCGTTCGACCAGGGGGCCGGATCTAGCGGGACCTTCTACAATGAGCAGTTCTTC. As protein: CASSQPFDQGAGSSGTFYNEQFF.

The chain has TRBV7-2 and TRBJ2-7; maybe TRBD1 (6 bases). The CDR3 spans 15 residues. V lost 3 bases and J lost 0, with 12 bases in between. CDR1 and CDR2 (germline): SGHTA, FQGNSA. Here the CDR3 reads CASSFLGTSSYEQYF. The CDR3 nucleotides are TGTGCCAGCAGCTTCTTGGGGACAAGCTCCTACGAGCAGTACTTC.

J is TRBJ2-1 and V is TRBV7-9, with D tentatively TRBD2 (6 bases). The CDR3 contains 17 residues. V was shortened by 3 bases and J by 0 bases, with 15 bases between the two germline ends. Germline V gene data show CDR1 as SEHNR and CDR2 as FQNEAQ (reference sequence). The CDR3 DNA is TGTGCCAGCAGCTTGGGACTGGGGGGTAGCTCCTACAATGAGCAGTTCTTC. Translation gives CASSLGLGGSSYNEQFF.

As to this clone: At the DNA level, this CDR3 is encoded by other sequences in the same sample as well. CDR3 bases: TGTGCCAGCAGCTTGGAAGGGGTGGGAGGAAACACCATATATTTT. Its translation is CASSLEGVGGNTIYF. The chain recombines TRBV5-6 with TRBJ1-3; D perhaps matches TRBD1 (5 bases). Trimming removed 0 bases at V and 4 bases at J, with 11 bases between. The germline CDR1 and CDR2 sequences are SGHDT and YYEEEE. This CDR3 spans 15 amino acids.

This chain connects TRBV6-5 to TRBJ2-7, with D uncertain. The germline gives CDR1 MNHEY, CDR2 SVGAGI. This CDR3 has 12 amino acids. V lost 7 bases and J lost 3, with 10 bases in between. The CDR3 protein is CASNGQFYEQYF. CDR3 in DNA: TGTGCCAGCAATGGCCAATTCTACGAGCAGTACTTC.

This chain uses TRBV9 with TRBJ2-2, with D maybe TRBD2 (7 bases). This CDR3 has 18 residues. Trimming stripped 4 bases from V and 3 bases from J, with 22 bases between. The germline V gene has CDR1 SGDLS and CDR2 YYNGEE. Written as DNA, the CDR3 is TGTGCCAGCAGCCCCCCGAGAATGGGGGGGGGCTACACCGGGGAGCTGTTTTTT. Protein: CASSPPRMGGGYTGELFF.

This clone was observed once. The chain couples TRBV5-1 to TRBJ2-7; 12 bases are shared with TRBD2. In germline, CDR1 is SGHRS, CDR2 YFSETQ. The CDR3 has 14 amino acids. V shed 3 bases and J 6 bases; nucleotides not matched to a gene: 4. Written as DNA, the CDR3 is TGCGCCAGCAGCTCTAGCGGGAGGGTCGGCGAGCAGTACTTC. Protein: CASSSSGRVGEQYF. The full variable domain, its missing parts supplied by reference TRBV5-1 and TRBJ2-7, is KAGVTQTPRYLIKTRGQQVTLSCSPISGHRSVSWYQQTPGQGLQFLFEYFSETQRNKGNFPGRFSGRQFSNSRSEMNVSTLELGDSALYLCASSSSGRVGEQYFGPGTRLTVT.